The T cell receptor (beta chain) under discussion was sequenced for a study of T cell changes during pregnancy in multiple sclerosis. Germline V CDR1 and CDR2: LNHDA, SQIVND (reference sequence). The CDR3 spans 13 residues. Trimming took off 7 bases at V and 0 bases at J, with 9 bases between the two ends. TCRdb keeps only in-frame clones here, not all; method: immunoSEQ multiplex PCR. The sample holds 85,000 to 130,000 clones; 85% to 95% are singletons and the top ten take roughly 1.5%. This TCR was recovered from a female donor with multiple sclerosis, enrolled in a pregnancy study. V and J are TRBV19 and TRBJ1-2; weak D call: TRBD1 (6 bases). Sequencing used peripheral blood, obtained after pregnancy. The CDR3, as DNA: TGTGCCAGTACGGACAGCCCTAACTATGGCTACACCTTC. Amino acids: CASTDSPNYGYTF. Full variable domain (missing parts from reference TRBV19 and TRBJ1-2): DGGITQSPKYLFRKEGQNVTLSCEQNLNHDAMYWYRQDPGQGLRLIYYSQIVNDFQKGDIAEGYSVSREKKESFPLTVTSAQKNPTAFYLCASTDSPNYGYTFGSGTRLTVV.